This T cell receptor beta chain was sequenced for a study of blood T cell repertoires in COVID-19. Study-level information: The United States, Italy and Spain provided the acute and convalescent COVID-19 samples. PBMCs, B-cell-depleted T cells, or T cells were the source of the cDNA or gDNA that made up the material.

In the authors' workflow: Amplification of reference gene primers was used by the study to estimate nucleated cell counts. Sequencing used immunoSEQ multiplex PCR; TCRdb keeps in-frame clones, though not all of them. The DNA gave D and trimming, while V, J and clone size come from that table. The sample contains some 66,000 clones, approximately 86% of which appear only once. Trimming at V came to 5 bases and at J to 5 bases, leaving 7 bases not matched to a gene. Looked up from germline, CDR1 is KGHSH and CDR2 is LQKENI. The length of the CDR3 is 15 residues. The sequence was collected from a man in his 60s with acute or convalescent COVID-19. The rearrangement uses TRBV18 and TRBJ1-1; 11 bases agree with TRBD1. Sequencing used peripheral blood. This chain's CDR3 is CASSERTGGWTEAFF. In DNA form, the CDR3 reads TGTGCCAGCTCAGAGAGGACAGGGGGCTGGACTGAAGCTTTCTTT. Combining the CDR3 with reference TRBV18 and TRBJ1-1 gives the whole variable domain NAGVMQNPRHLVRRRGQEARLRCSPMKGHSHVYWYRQLPEEGLKFMVYLQKENIIDESGMPKERFSAEFPKEGPSILRIQQVVRGDSAAYFCASSERTGGWTEAFFGQGTRLTVV.